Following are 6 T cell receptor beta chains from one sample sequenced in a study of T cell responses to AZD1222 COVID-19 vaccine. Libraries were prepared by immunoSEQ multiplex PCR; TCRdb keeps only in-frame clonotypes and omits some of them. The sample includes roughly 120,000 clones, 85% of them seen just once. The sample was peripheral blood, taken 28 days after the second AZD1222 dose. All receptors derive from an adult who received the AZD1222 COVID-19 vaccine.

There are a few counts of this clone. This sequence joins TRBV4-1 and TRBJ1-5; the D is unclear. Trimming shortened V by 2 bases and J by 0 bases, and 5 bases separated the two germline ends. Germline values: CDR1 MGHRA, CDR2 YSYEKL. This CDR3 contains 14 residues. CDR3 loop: CASSQSTSNQPQHF. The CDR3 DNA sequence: TGCGCCAGCAGCCAATCAACTAGCAATCAGCCCCAGCATTTT.

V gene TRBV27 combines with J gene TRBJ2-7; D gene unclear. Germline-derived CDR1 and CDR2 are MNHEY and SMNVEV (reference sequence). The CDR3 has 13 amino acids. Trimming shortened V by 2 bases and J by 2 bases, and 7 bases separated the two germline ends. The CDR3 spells CASSLKVAYEQYF. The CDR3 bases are TGTGCCAGCAGTTTAAAGGTTGCCTACGAGCAGTACTTC.

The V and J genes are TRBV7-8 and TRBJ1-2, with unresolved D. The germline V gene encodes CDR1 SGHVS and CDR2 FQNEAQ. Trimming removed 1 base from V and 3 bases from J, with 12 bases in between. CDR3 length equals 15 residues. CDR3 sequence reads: CASSLDRSGYYGYTF. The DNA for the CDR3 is TGTGCCAGCAGCTTAGATCGGAGCGGATACTATGGCTACACCTTC.

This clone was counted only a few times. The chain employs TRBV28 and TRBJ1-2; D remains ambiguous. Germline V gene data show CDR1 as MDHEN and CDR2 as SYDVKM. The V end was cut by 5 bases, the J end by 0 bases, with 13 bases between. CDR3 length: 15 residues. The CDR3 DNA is TGTGCCAGCAGTGGTAGGGAGGGAACTAACTATGGCTACACCTTC. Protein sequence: CASSGREGTNYGYTF.

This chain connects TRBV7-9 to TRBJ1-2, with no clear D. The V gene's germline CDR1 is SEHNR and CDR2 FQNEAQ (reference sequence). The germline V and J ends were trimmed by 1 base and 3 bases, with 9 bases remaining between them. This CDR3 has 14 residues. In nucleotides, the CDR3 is TGTGCCAGCAGCTTAGACCAGTGGTACTATGGCTACACCTTC. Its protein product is CASSLDQWYYGYTF.

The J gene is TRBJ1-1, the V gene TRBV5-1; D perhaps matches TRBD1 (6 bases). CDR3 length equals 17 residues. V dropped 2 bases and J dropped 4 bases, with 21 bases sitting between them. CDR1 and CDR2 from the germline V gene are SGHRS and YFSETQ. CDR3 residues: CASSLQSGPGASTEAFF. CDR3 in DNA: TGCGCCAGCAGCTTACAATCGGGGCCGGGGGCCAGCACTGAAGCTTTCTTT. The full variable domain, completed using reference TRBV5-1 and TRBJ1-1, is KAGVTQTPRYLIKTRGQQVTLSCSPISGHRSVSWYQQTPGQGLQFLFEYFSETQRNKGNFPGRFSGRQFSNSRSEMNVSTLELGDSALYLCASSLQSGPGASTEAFFGQGTRLTVV.